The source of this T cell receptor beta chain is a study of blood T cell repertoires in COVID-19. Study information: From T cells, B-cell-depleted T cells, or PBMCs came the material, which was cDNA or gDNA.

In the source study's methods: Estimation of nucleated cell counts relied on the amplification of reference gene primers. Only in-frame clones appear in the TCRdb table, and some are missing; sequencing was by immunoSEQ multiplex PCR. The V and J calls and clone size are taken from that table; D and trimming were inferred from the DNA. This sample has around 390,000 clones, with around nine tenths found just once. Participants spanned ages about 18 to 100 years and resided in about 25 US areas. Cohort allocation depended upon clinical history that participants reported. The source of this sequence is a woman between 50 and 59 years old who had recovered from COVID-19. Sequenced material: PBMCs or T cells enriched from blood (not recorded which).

CDR3 sequence: CASSSRQGTHTNTGELFF. As DNA, the CDR3 is TGTGCCAGCAGCTCGCGACAAGGTACCCACACTAACACCGGGGAGCTGTTTTTT. This chain uses TRBV9 with TRBJ2-2; D unclear. Germline CDR1 and CDR2: SGDLS and YYNGEE. The CDR3 spans 18 residues. The V gene lost 4 bases and the J gene lost 2 bases, with 21 bases spanning the gap.